What follows are 2 T cell receptor beta chains derived from one specimen sequenced in a study of regulatory T cells in long-lasting Graves disease. Specified time point: persistent/refractory GD, antithyroid drugs over 5 years with positive TRAb. From PBMCs, RNA was extracted and then used to make the TCR library. CDR3 regions were amplified by Arm-PCR using iRepertoire HTBI primers to build TCR beta libraries. TCRdb re-called the multiplex PCR reads through MiXCR, storing one row per CDR3 protein. There are under 350,000 distinct CDR3 sequences in the sample; roughly 21% occur only once, and around three fifths lies in the top ten. The source was peripheral blood mononuclear cells (PBMCs), collected when the disease was refractory, from a patient treated with antithyroid drugs. The receptors derive from a female donor with Graves disease.

The gene calls are TRBV7-8 and TRBJ1-5; D remains ambiguous. Looked up from germline, CDR1 is SGHVS and CDR2 is FQNEAQ. The V end lost 5 bases, the J end lost 4 bases, and 15 bases lay between the germline ends. The CDR3 has 15 residues. The CDR3 bases are TGTGCCAGCAGCATAAGGACCGCGGGTAATCAGCCCCAGCATTTT. This translates into CASSIRTAGNQPQHF.

The chain uses TRBV30 and TRBJ1-6; D is undetermined. V was pared by 1 base and J by 3 bases, with 10 bases between. CDR3 length: 15 residues. CDR1 and CDR2 (germline): GTSNPN, SVGIG (reference sequence). The CDR3 sequence is CAWSEAGDYNSPLHF. CDR3 DNA sequence: TGTGCCTGGAGTGAAGCCGGGGACTATAATTCACCCCTCCACTTT.